This TCR beta chain was identified in a study of cytomegalovirus exposure and HLA in healthy donors. General study points: Earlier analysis yielded a pattern in which most TCR beta V segments were productive about 87% or about 30% of the time. A later analysis found TCR association rates differed by HLA locus, highest for DRB1 and lowest for HLA-C.

At sampling all donors were nominally healthy, likely with unrecorded immune exposures. The PCR made use of 60 Vbeta and 13 Jbeta primers. TCRdb's copy holds only in-frame clones and misses some; the assay was immunoSEQ multiplex PCR. This table holds 120,000 or so clones, about 79% found once. Comments on this clone: Its antigen is as yet unknown.

The germline V and J ends were trimmed by 5 bases and 5 bases, with 12 bases remaining between them. CDR1 is MNHNS and CDR2 is SASEGT in the germline V gene. CDR3 length equals 13 residues. The receptor's source is a man aged 18 to 29 in good health and CMV-seronegative. This chain uses TRBV6-1 with TRBJ2-5; D perhaps matches TRBD2 (6 bases). Sequencing input: PBMCs. The CDR3 reads CASSRGMRETQYF. The CDR3, as DNA: TGTGCCAGCAGTCGGGGGATGCGGGAGACCCAGTACTTC.